Listed here are 18 T cell receptor beta chains from one sample, sequenced in a study of cytomegalovirus exposure and HLA in healthy donors. Vbeta (60) and Jbeta (13) primers were used in the PCR. TCRdb keeps only in-frame clones here, not all; method: immunoSEQ multiplex PCR. Among over 70,000 clones, 74% were seen once, and the ten largest hold 20% to 25%. The sample was PBMCs. These receptors were collected from a man aged 25-45 years in good health and CMV-seropositive.

The chain carries TRBV13 and TRBJ2-3; TRBD1 is a possible D gene (7 bases). Germline V CDR1 and CDR2: PRHDT, FYEKMQ (reference sequence). The CDR3 has 15 amino acids. Trimming removed 2 bases from V and 4 bases from J, with 13 bases in between. CDR3 in DNA: TGTGCCAGCAGCTTAATGGCAGGGGGGTCAGATACGCAGTATTTT. This codes for CASSLMAGGSDTQYF.

The V and J genes are TRBV6-5 and TRBJ1-2, with TRBD1 as a possible D gene (6 bases). V lost 6 bases, J lost 8 bases, and 19 bases lay in between. Germline V lookup: CDR1 MNHEY, CDR2 SVGAGI. This CDR3 is 14 amino acids long. This chain's CDR3 is CASRYLDRWNGYTF. CDR3 sequence (DNA): TGTGCCAGCAGATATTTAGACAGGTGGAACGGCTACACCTTC.

The chain carries TRBV23-1 and TRBJ2-7, with 9 bases lining up with TRBD2. TRBV23-1 is assigned to the ORF class and has an uncertain function. The CDR3 runs to 20 residues. The J segment lost 0 bases and the V segment lost 3 bases, leaving 18 bases of the junction unmatched. CDR3 DNA: TGCGCCAGCAGTCACCCTCTTCCGGGACTAGCCGACGCCTTCTCCTACGAGCAGTACTTC. It is translated as CASSHPLPGLADAFSYEQYF.

This clone has more than one count but fewer than ten. The V call is TRBV4-3, the J call TRBJ2-6; D call uncertain. Germline V gene data show CDR1 as LGHNA and CDR2 as YSLEER. Trimming took off 0 bases at V and 0 bases at J, with 9 bases between the two ends. CDR3 length: 17 residues. The CDR3 nucleotides are TGCGCCAGCAGCCAAGATCCACAGCCCTCTGGGGCCAACGTCCTGACTTTC. Translation: CASSQDPQPSGANVLTF.

This clone was detected only once. This sequence joins TRBV5-1 and TRBJ1-1; D might be TRBD1 (6 bases). Germline CDR1 SGHRS, CDR2 YFSETQ. V was clipped by 0 bases and J by 6 bases, with 15 bases between them. CDR3 size: 15 residues. The CDR3 sequence is CASSLGQAYGAEAFF. The CDR3 DNA reads TGCGCCAGCAGCTTGGGACAGGCCTACGGGGCTGAAGCTTTCTTT. The full variable domain, in which reference TRBV5-1 and TRBJ1-1 provide the parts outside the CDR3, is KAGVTQTPRYLIKTRGQQVTLSCSPISGHRSVSWYQQTPGQGLQFLFEYFSETQRNKGNFPGRFSGRQFSNSRSEMNVSTLELGDSALYLCASSLGQAYGAEAFFGQGTRLTVV.

This sequence joins TRBV19 and TRBJ1-5, with 10 positions matching TRBD1. This CDR3 has 17 amino acids. V was clipped by 0 bases and J by 4 bases; unmatched bases: 6. CDR1 and CDR2 from the germline V gene are LNHDA and SQIVND (reference sequence). The CDR3 DNA reads as TGTGCCAGTAGTATAGACTCCGGGACAGGGGATAATCAGCCCCAGCATTTT. The encoded protein is CASSIDSGTGDNQPQHF. Full variable domain (missing parts from reference TRBV19 and TRBJ1-5): DGGITQSPKYLFRKEGQNVTLSCEQNLNHDAMYWYRQDPGQGLRLIYYSQIVNDFQKGDIAEGYSVSREKKESFPLTVTSAQKNPTAFYLCASSIDSGTGDNQPQHFGDGTRLSIL.

The DNA of the CDR3 is TGTGCCAGTAGTTCCGGGCGGGATTATAGCAATCAGCCCCAGCATTTT. Its protein is CASSSGRDYSNQPQHF. The chain joins TRBV19 to TRBJ1-5; no clear D gene. The length of the CDR3 is 16 residues. V was pared by 5 bases and J by 0 bases, with 14 bases between. The V gene's germline CDR1 is LNHDA and CDR2 SQIVND (reference sequence).

The chain links TRBV6-5 to TRBJ1-5, with D perhaps matching TRBD1 (6 bases). This CDR3 is built from 13 residues. The V and J ends lost 5 bases and 5 bases respectively, with 10 bases between them. The V gene's germline CDR1 is MNHEY and CDR2 SVGAGI. CDR3 sequence reads: CASSRDTYQPQHF. The CDR3 DNA reads TGTGCCAGCAGTCGGGACACTTATCAGCCCCAGCATTTT.

This clone was detected only a few times. The chain couples TRBV12-5 to TRBJ1-3; D may be TRBD1 (6 bases). Looked up from germline, CDR1 is LGHNT and CDR2 is FRNRAP. The CDR3 is 15 amino acids. Trimming shortened V by 7 bases and J by 2 bases, and 15 bases separated the two germline ends. The CDR3 DNA sequence: TGTGCTAGTGCCACGGGGGAGGGGGCTGGAAACACCATATATTTT. Translated: CASATGEGAGNTIYF.

J is TRBJ2-1 and V is TRBV19, with D tentatively TRBD1 (6 bases). The CDR3 runs to 16 residues. From germline, CDR1 is LNHDA and CDR2 SQIVND (reference sequence). The germline V and J ends were trimmed by 4 bases and 8 bases, with 21 bases remaining between them. CDR3 sequence reads: CASSSAEDRTPHEQFF. For the CDR3, the DNA is TGTGCCAGTAGTAGCGCGGAGGACAGAACCCCGCATGAGCAGTTCTTC.

V and J are TRBV5-6 and TRBJ1-1; D gene unclear. CDR1 SGHDT and CDR2 YYEEEE come from the germline V gene. CDR3 length: 15 residues. V was cut by 4 bases and J by 2 bases, with 15 bases left in between. This chain's CDR3 is CASSAFGEDNTEAFF. The CDR3 region has the DNA TGTGCCAGCAGCGCCTTTGGGGAGGACAACACTGAAGCTTTCTTT.

The chain couples TRBV6-1 to TRBJ1-5; unclear D gene. This CDR3 region has 15 residues. V was shortened by 2 bases and J by 7 bases, with 15 bases between the two germline ends. Germline CDR1 reads MNHNS; CDR2 reads SASEGT. DNA of the CDR3: TGTGCCAGCAGTGAATCGCATGGGCCTAGCCAGCCCCAGCATTTT. Its translation is CASSESHGPSQPQHF.

The V call is TRBV30, the J call TRBJ2-2; D is uncertain. Looked up from germline, CDR1 is GTSNPN and CDR2 is SVGIG (reference sequence). This CDR3 is built from 13 residues. V was shortened by 3 bases and J by 7 bases, with 12 bases between the two germline ends. This chain's CDR3 is CAWSPRWSGELFF. The DNA of the CDR3 is TGTGCCTGGAGCCCACGATGGAGCGGGGAGCTGTTTTTT.

This chain connects TRBV4-2 to TRBJ2-7; no clear D gene. The CDR3 runs 14 residues. CDR1 and CDR2 from the germline V gene are LGHNA and YNFKEQ. With 0 bases removed from V and 4 bases from J, the gap between germline ends came to 10 bases. The chain's CDR3 is CASSQDLTPYEQYF. CDR3 sequence (DNA): TGTGCCAGCAGCCAAGATTTGACACCTTACGAGCAGTACTTC.

Concerning this clone itself: Compared with germline, one end of the junction differs, possibly owing to a read error. The chain uses TRBV29-1 and TRBJ1-5; D unclear. Germline V gives CDR1 SQVTM, CDR2 ANQGSEA. The CDR3 covers 12 residues. The CDR3 sequence: CSVQNSNQPQNF. In nucleotides, the CDR3 is TGCAGCGTTCAAAATAGCAATCAGCCCCAGAATTTT.

This sequence joins TRBV25-1 and TRBJ1-1; TRBD1 matches 7 bases. Trimming cost V 5 bases and J 0 bases; bases outside gene matches: 3. CDR3 length equals 14 residues. The germline V gene encodes CDR1 MGHDK and CDR2 SYGVNS. This CDR3 is CASSRQGLNTEAFF. The CDR3 bases are TGTGCCAGCAGTCGACAGGGTTTGAACACTGAAGCTTTCTTT.

The genes are TRBV28 and TRBJ1-4; the D gene is possibly TRBD1 (6 bases). Germline loops: CDR1 MDHEN, CDR2 SYDVKM. Trimming shortened V by 3 bases and J by 8 bases, and 13 bases separated the two germline ends. CDR3 length: 14 residues. Written as DNA, the CDR3 is TGTGCCAGCAGTTTTACGGCAGGGGAGGAAAAACTGTTTTTT. Its protein is CASSFTAGEEKLFF.

This clone has a handful of counts. The chain recombines TRBV7-8 with TRBJ2-7; possibly TRBD1 for D (5 bases). The length of the CDR3 is 16 residues. The V gene's germline CDR1 is SGHVS and CDR2 FQNEAQ. Deletions cut 4 bases from V and 0 bases from J, with 16 bases between. The CDR3 loop reads CASSSGRAGHSYEQYF. CDR3 DNA sequence: TGTGCCAGCAGCTCGGGTAGGGCAGGGCACTCCTACGAGCAGTACTTC.